The source of this T cell receptor beta chain is a study of human T cells and chemical hapten exposure. Overall study: Small discrepancies in pooled library volume mainly accounted for the varying TCR yields per sample.

Time point reported: pre-sensitization, week 0. Treatment meaning: therapeutic diphenylcyclopropenone sensitization with weekly scalp DPC. Drawing of blood took place ahead of applying each patch test. TCRdb ran MiXCR on the RACE reads and lists one entry per CDR3 protein. The data contain 250,000 or so distinct CDR3 sequences, around 7.3% of them singletons. Material: whole blood, obtained in connection with sensitization to the hapten diphenylcyclopropenone (DPC). The sequence was collected from a man aged 18 to 35 with alopecia areata. Some clones in this sample may be carry-over from other donors' samples.

The CDR3 is CASSPRSRGETEAFF. Written as DNA, the CDR3 is TGTGCCAGCAGCCCCCGGAGTAGGGGGGAGACTGAAGCTTTCTTT. The chain joins TRBV7-2 to TRBJ1-1, with a weak D call TRBD1 (6 bases). Germline V gives CDR1 SGHTA, CDR2 FQGNSA. V was pared by 5 bases and J by 5 bases, with 18 bases between. The CDR3 is 15 amino acids.